This TCR beta chain was identified in a study of blood T cell repertoires in COVID-19. About the research overall: COVID-19 samples collected from the United States, Italy and Spain covered acute and convalescent phases. PBMCs, B-cell-depleted T cells, or T cells provided the cDNA or gDNA that made up the material.

Per the original data handling: Reference gene primer amplification yielded estimated nucleated cell counts. Using immunoSEQ multiplex PCR, the repertoire was profiled, and TCRdb retains in-frame clones only, with some absent. The V and J calls and clone size were taken over from that table, and D and trimming were inferred from the DNA. The sample comprises about 46,000 clones, approximately 85% of which are singletons, and 15% to 19% rests with the top ten. This CDR3 is 16 amino acids long. Germline V gives CDR1 MDHEN, CDR2 SYDVKM. The V gene lost 5 bases and the J gene lost 0 bases, with 17 bases spanning the gap.

The chain recombines TRBV28 with TRBJ2-7; perhaps TRBD1 as D (7 bases). The source of this sequence is a human donor in a cohort sampled during active COVID-19. The donor label of this sample is uncertain. The sample taken for sequencing was peripheral blood. CDR3 sequence: CASSTAAGQSSYEQYF. The CDR3, as DNA: TGTGCCAGCAGTACCGCCGCGGGACAGAGCTCCTACGAGCAGTACTTC.